The 32 T cell receptor beta chains below were found in one sample sequenced in a study of shared clonotypes between healthy human individuals. Here immunoSEQ multiplex PCR was the method, and the copy in TCRdb shows in-frame clones only, minus some. The sample records 2 million to 3 million clones, approximately 90% being singletons. The sequenced sample was naive CD4+ T cells sorted from blood. Subset denoted: CD45RA+ positively selected. The receptors were sampled from a man aged 18 to 29 in good health.

This clone was counted once. CDR3 loop: CASSLDSTSSYEQYF. CDR3 sequence (DNA): TGTGCCAGCAGCTTAGACAGCACGAGCTCCTACGAGCAGTACTTC. This chain joins TRBV7-2 and TRBJ2-7; no firm D call. V lost 1 base, J lost 0 bases, and 10 bases lay in between. The CDR3 sequence is 15 residues long. Germline V lookup: CDR1 SGHTA, CDR2 FQGNSA.

This chain joins TRBV30 and TRBJ1-1, with D unclear. V gave up 5 bases and J gave up 1 base, with 11 bases separating them. CDR1 and CDR2 from the germline V gene are GTSNPN and SVGIG (reference sequence). The CDR3 runs 13 residues. The CDR3 region has the DNA TGTGCCTGGGAACCCAATGCGAACACTGAAGCTTTCTTT. This codes for CAWEPNANTEAFF. The full variable domain, its missing parts supplied by reference TRBV30 and TRBJ1-1, is SQTIHQWPATLVQPVGSPLSLECTVEGTSNPNLYWYRQAAGRGLQLLFYSVGIGQISSEVPQNLSASRPQDRQFILSSKKLLLSDSGFYLCAWEPNANTEAFFGQGTRLTVV.

The V and J genes are TRBV6-1 and TRBJ1-2; tentative D call: TRBD1 (5 bases). CDR1 and CDR2 (germline): MNHNS, SASEGT. V lost 10 bases and J lost 8, with 17 bases in between. There are 12 residues in the CDR3. The CDR3 DNA follows: TGTGCCATCCAGGACTGGGGCTTGGGCTACACCTTC. Translation: CAIQDWGLGYTF.

The CDR3 DNA reads as TGTGCCAGCAGCCCGTACGGGACCGGGATGGCCAAAAACATTCAGTACTTC. Encoded protein: CASSPYGTGMAKNIQYF. The V gene is TRBV27, the J gene TRBJ2-4; possibly TRBD1 or TRBD2 for D (5 bases each). Per the germline V gene, CDR1 is MNHEY and CDR2 is SMNVEV (reference sequence). The germline V and J ends were trimmed by 6 bases and 1 base, with 19 bases remaining between them. The CDR3 spans 17 residues.

This chain connects TRBV5-1 to TRBJ2-3; D gene unclear. The CDR3 runs 15 residues. Trimming took 0 bases from V and 2 from J, leaving 10 bases between them. CDR1 is SGHRS and CDR2 is YFSETQ in the germline V gene. The CDR3 region is CASSLELVYTDTQYF. Written as DNA, the CDR3 is TGCGCCAGCAGCTTGGAGCTAGTGTACACAGATACGCAGTATTTT.

The chain has TRBV7-8 and TRBJ2-7; TRBD2 is a possible D gene (6 bases). The CDR3 is made up of 12 amino acids. Trimming removed 7 bases at V and 7 bases at J, with 14 bases between. Germline assignment: CDR1 SGHVS and CDR2 FQNEAQ. The CDR3 DNA reads TGTGCCAGCACGGGGGAAGTGCGGGAGCAGTACTTC. Translated, it gives CASTGEVREQYF.

The gene calls are TRBV28 and TRBJ1-2, with a possible D match to TRBD1 (5 bases). Per germline, CDR1 MDHEN and CDR2 SYDVKM. The CDR3 length is 13 residues. V was clipped by 4 bases and J by 8 bases, with 14 bases between them. The CDR3 DNA follows: TGTGCCAGCAGTTCCTTGGGGCCGAAGGGCTACACCTTC. Its translation: CASSSLGPKGYTF.

The chain links TRBV2 to TRBJ1-6; D is undetermined. Germline-derived CDR1 and CDR2 are SNHLY and FYNNEI. With 2 bases removed from V and 0 bases from J, the gap between germline ends came to 5 bases. The CDR3 is 15 residues long. The CDR3 sequence is CASSELSSYNSPLHF. CDR3 DNA sequence: TGTGCCAGCAGTGAACTGAGCTCCTATAATTCACCCCTCCACTTT. The variable domain in full, with the rest retrieved from reference TRBV2 and TRBJ1-6, is EPEVTQTPSHQVTQMGQEVILRCVPISNHLYFYWYRQILGQKVEFLVSFYNNEISEKSEIFDDQFSVERPDGSNFTLKIRSTKLEDSAMYFCASSELSSYNSPLHFGNGTRLTVT.

The chain joins TRBV20-1 to TRBJ2-7, with D perhaps being TRBD1 or TRBD2 (5 bases each). V lost 3 bases and J 5 bases, leaving 8 bases between the germline ends. The CDR3 covers 11 residues. Germline lookup yields CDR1 DFQATT and CDR2 SNEGSKA (reference sequence). The CDR3 sequence is CSASLGDEQYF. The CDR3 region has the DNA TGCAGTGCTAGCCTGGGGGACGAGCAGTACTTC.

A remark on this clone: Other nucleotide sequences from this sample produce the same CDR3. V is TRBV4-3 and J is TRBJ2-2, with 7 bases fitting TRBD1. The V gene's germline CDR1 is LGHNA and CDR2 YSLEER. Trimming took 6 bases from V and 2 from J; bases not matched to a gene: 9. The CDR3 covers 16 residues. CDR3 sequence reads: CASSQLGTVNTGELFF. CDR3 coding DNA: TGCGCCAGCAGTCAATTGGGGACAGTAAACACCGGGGAGCTGTTTTTT.

The rearrangement uses TRBV6-4 and TRBJ2-1; maybe TRBD2 (5 bases). The germline CDR1 and CDR2 sequences are MRHNA and SNTAGT. Trimming left V 0 bases short and J 5 bases short, with 14 bases between. CDR3 length: 16 amino acids. As DNA, the CDR3 is TGTGCCAGCAGTGACTCCGAGGGAGCCCCCCACAATGAGCAGTTCTTC. Translating it yields CASSDSEGAPHNEQFF.

The V call is TRBV6-5, the J call TRBJ1-5, with 8 bases aligning to TRBD1. Per the germline V gene, CDR1 is MNHEY and CDR2 is SVGAGI. This CDR3 is 15 amino acids long. V gave up 2 bases and J gave up 5 bases; unmatched junction bases: 5. The CDR3 region is CASSYNRGGDQPQHF. The DNA of the CDR3 is TGTGCCAGCAGTTACAACAGGGGGGGGGATCAGCCCCAGCATTTT.

The chain recombines TRBV15 with TRBJ2-7; tentatively, D is TRBD1 (5 bases). The V gene lost 4 bases and the J gene lost 2 bases, with 15 bases spanning the gap. Looked up from germline, CDR1 is LNHNV and CDR2 is YYDKDF (reference sequence). The CDR3 totals 15 residues. CDR3 protein: CATSIARTTPYEQYF. CDR3 DNA: TGTGCCACCAGCATCGCAAGGACAACTCCCTACGAGCAGTACTTC.

The genes are TRBV5-5 and TRBJ2-7; the D is unclear. The CDR3 contains 15 residues. Germline values: CDR1 SGHKS, CDR2 YYEKEE (reference sequence). V lost 1 base, J lost 2 bases, and 13 bases lay in between. CDR3 sequence: CASSLFARGAYEQYF. For the CDR3, the DNA is TGTGCCAGCAGCTTGTTTGCCCGCGGAGCCTACGAGCAGTACTTC.

This chain joins TRBV6-5 and TRBJ2-3, with a weak D call TRBD2 (5 bases). V gave up 10 bases and J gave up 0 bases, with 17 bases separating them. This CDR3 comprises 15 residues. CDR1 MNHEY and CDR2 SVGAGI come from the germline V gene. The CDR3 spells CATQRAGTSTDTQYF. The CDR3 bases are TGTGCCACACAAAGGGCGGGTACGAGCACAGATACGCAGTATTTT.

The V call is TRBV5-4, the J call TRBJ2-5; the match to TRBD1 covers 8 bases. The V gene's germline CDR1 is SGHNT and CDR2 YYREEE (reference sequence). This CDR3 is built from 15 residues. V shed 1 base, J shed 5 bases, and the junction held 7 bases outside the gene matches. The CDR3 protein is CASSLKQGGVETQYF. The CDR3 DNA follows: TGTGCCAGCAGCTTGAAACAGGGGGGCGTCGAGACCCAGTACTTC.

This chain uses TRBV10-3 with TRBJ2-2; D ambiguous. Trimming removed 6 bases at V and 6 bases at J, with 11 bases between. There are 13 residues in the CDR3. Germline CDR1 and CDR2: ENHRY and SYGVKD. The CDR3 coding sequence is TGTGCCATCAGGGACCGGACCCCCGGGGAGCTGTTTTTT. Amino acid sequence: CAIRDRTPGELFF.

A word on this clone: Distinct nucleotide sequences in the sample also encode this CDR3. The chain links TRBV9 to TRBJ2-3; D remains unclear. CDR1 and CDR2 from the germline V gene are SGDLS and YYNGEE. The CDR3 spans 15 residues. V dropped 0 bases and J dropped 0 bases, with 8 bases sitting between them. Written as DNA, the CDR3 is TGTGCCAGCAGCGTAGCCCTGCCTAGCACAGATACGCAGTATTTT. This codes for CASSVALPSTDTQYF.

J is TRBJ2-3 and V is TRBV14, with 9 bases identical to TRBD2. The V and J ends lost 3 bases and 2 bases, in that order; junction bases with no gene match: 6. Germline V gene sequence: CDR1 SGHDN, CDR2 FVKESK. The CDR3 runs to 16 residues. DNA for the CDR3: TGTGCCAGCAGCCATCTTCCTAGCGGGGTCACAGATACGCAGTATTTT. Its translation is CASSHLPSGVTDTQYF.

The chain joins TRBV10-3 to TRBJ2-2, with D hard to call. This CDR3 has 13 residues. In germline, CDR1 is ENHRY, CDR2 SYGVKD. V was pared by 3 bases and J by 2 bases, with 4 bases between. As DNA, the CDR3 is TGTGCCATCAGTGACCCCAACACCGGGGAGCTGTTTTTT. Amino acid sequence: CAISDPNTGELFF.

This clone was counted between two and nine times. J is TRBJ1-1 and V is TRBV2; tentatively, D is TRBD1 (6 bases). Deletions cut 7 bases from V and 5 bases from J, with 20 bases between. The CDR3 length is 15 residues. Germline V gene sequence: CDR1 SNHLY, CDR2 FYNNEI. For the CDR3, the DNA is TGTGCCAGCAACCTTCTCAGGGGAGTGGGGACTGAAGCTTTCTTT. Translated, it gives CASNLLRGVGTEAFF.

The chain combines TRBV10-3 with TRBJ1-1; a possible D gene is TRBD1 (5 bases). Per the germline V gene, CDR1 is ENHRY and CDR2 is SYGVKD. The V and J ends lost 2 bases and 1 base respectively, with 11 bases between them. This CDR3 has 15 residues. In DNA, the CDR3 is TGTGCCATCAGTGAGGGGGGGGTAAGGAACACTGAAGCTTTCTTT. This translates into CAISEGGVRNTEAFF.

The chain combines TRBV28 with TRBJ2-1, with 9 nucleotides matching TRBD2. Per the germline V gene, CDR1 is MDHEN and CDR2 is SYDVKM. The J segment lost 4 bases and the V segment lost 7 bases, leaving 11 bases of the junction unmatched. This CDR3 spans 16 amino acids. CDR3 coding DNA: TGTGCCAGCAAGAGCGGGGGGCATGCCATTTACAATGAGCAGTTCTTC. Residues: CASKSGGHAIYNEQFF.

This chain connects TRBV11-2 to TRBJ2-5; 9 positions agree with TRBD2. From germline, CDR1 is SGHAT and CDR2 FQNNGV. V lost 3 bases and J lost 5; bases outside the gene matches: 1. The CDR3 is made up of 13 amino acids. The CDR3 loop reads CASSFAGGETQYF. In DNA, the CDR3 is TGTGCCAGCAGCTTCGCGGGAGGGGAGACCCAGTACTTC.

V gene TRBV29-1 combines with J gene TRBJ1-4; D may be TRBD1 (5 bases). Trimming left V 7 bases short and J 3 bases short, with 12 bases between. The CDR3 covers 13 residues. CDR1 SQVTM and CDR2 ANQGSEA come from the germline V gene. CDR3 DNA sequence: TGCAGCGCCCGGGACGGAGCTAATGAAAAACTGTTTTTT. This encodes CSARDGANEKLFF. The variable domain in full, completed from reference TRBV29-1 and TRBJ1-4, reads SAVISQKPSRDICQRGTSLTIQCQVDSQVTMMFWYRQQPGQSLTLIATANQGSEATYESGFVIDKFPISRPNLTFSTLTVSNMSPEDSSIYLCSARDGANEKLFFGSGTQLSVL.

CDR3 region: CASSLDWLADSYEQYF. As DNA, the CDR3 is TGTGCCAGCAGCTTAGATTGGCTAGCGGATTCCTACGAGCAGTACTTC. This chain uses TRBV11-2 with TRBJ2-7; 7 nucleotides match TRBD2. Trimming removed 0 bases from V and 1 base from J; junction bases left unmatched: 6. This CDR3 is built from 16 residues. Germline CDR1 and CDR2: SGHAT and FQNNGV.

This sequence joins TRBV7-2 and TRBJ1-1; no clear D gene. V shed 1 base and J shed 1 base, with 10 bases lying between them. CDR1 and CDR2 from the germline V gene are SGHTA and FQGNSA. The CDR3 runs 15 residues. CDR3 coding DNA: TGTGCCAGCAGCTTAGATTTCACGACGAACACTGAAGCTTTCTTT. This translates into CASSLDFTTNTEAFF.

V gene TRBV28 combines with J gene TRBJ2-1, with D tentatively TRBD1 (5 bases). The ends were cut back, 10 bases at V and 1 base at J, with 8 bases in the middle. Germline lookup yields CDR1 MDHEN and CDR2 SYDVKM. The CDR3 has 12 residues. The DNA for the CDR3 is TGTGCCACCGACAGTTCCTACAATGAGCAGTTCTTC. Its translation is CATDSSYNEQFF.

V is TRBV7-2 and J is TRBJ2-5, with D uncertain. V shed 5 bases and J shed 1 base, with 8 bases lying between them. The germline gives CDR1 SGHTA, CDR2 FQGNSA. CDR3 length: 13 amino acids. The CDR3 region is CASSILGQETQYF. The CDR3 nucleotides are TGTGCCAGCAGCATCCTAGGCCAAGAGACCCAGTACTTC. The full variable domain, its missing parts supplied by reference TRBV7-2 and TRBJ2-5, is GAGVSQSPSNKVTEKGKDVELRCDPISGHTALYWYRQSLGQGLEFLIYFQGNSAPDKSGLPSDRFSAERTGGSVSTLTIQRTQQEDSAVYLCASSILGQETQYFGPGTRLLVL.

V usage is TRBV7-9 and J usage is TRBJ2-3; 14 bases fit TRBD2. Germline-derived CDR1 and CDR2 are SEHNR and FQNEAQ (reference sequence). Trimming at V came to 3 bases and at J to 4 bases, leaving 3 bases not matched to a gene. CDR3 size: 16 residues. CDR3 protein: CASSLTTSGGADTQYF. The CDR3 DNA reads as TGTGCCAGCAGCTTGACGACTAGCGGGGGGGCAGATACGCAGTATTTT.

V is TRBV21-1 and J is TRBJ2-7; the listed D gene, TRBD1, was not tested against the DNA. TRBV21-1 is labeled a pseudogene. The CDR3 length is 14 residues. The CDR3 loop is CASSTGTGVYEQYF. The CDR3 DNA is TGTGCCAGCAGCACCGGGACAGGGGTCTACGAGCAGTACTTC.

The chain employs TRBV6-1 and TRBJ2-1; possibly TRBD1 or TRBD2 for D (5 bases each). The CDR3 loop spans 14 amino acids. Germline V gene data show CDR1 as MNHNS and CDR2 as SASEGT. V shed 2 bases and J shed 8 bases, with 13 bases lying between them. Here the CDR3 DNA reads TGTGCCAGCAGTGAAATAGGGACGGTTTATGAGCAGTTCTTC. Protein sequence: CASSEIGTVYEQFF.